This T cell receptor beta chain was identified in a study of beta chain features in type 1 diabetes. About this clone: Its specificity is not known.

Germline V gene lookup returns CDR1 SGDLS and CDR2 YYNGEE. This CDR3 contains 14 residues. The trim removed 2 bases at V and 2 bases at J, leaving 3 bases unmatched. The entirety of the isolated RNA underwent reverse transcription, so expressed TCRB transcripts were sequenced. Generated by immunoSEQ multiplex PCR, the TCRdb table keeps only in-frame clones and is missing some. Here the sample spans under 350,000 clones, approximately 25% being singletons. Study-wide results and caveats: Moderate yet significant TCRB CDR3 shortening was seen in Type 1 diabetes patients in all four CD4+ subsets. VDJ junctions in type 1 diabetes patients carried more deletions and fewer insertions.

Sequenced: naive CD4+ T cells from blood. The genes are TRBV9 and TRBJ2-7; 8 bases agree with TRBD2. The sequence came from a woman in her 30s with type 1 diabetes. The CDR3 is CASSVLAGPYEQYF. DNA of the CDR3: TGTGCCAGCAGCGTTCTAGCGGGCCCCTACGAGCAGTACTTC.